This TCR beta chain was observed in a study of cytomegalovirus exposure and HLA in healthy donors. CDR3 size: 15 residues. Germline loops: CDR1 MNHEY, CDR2 SVGAGI. Concerning this clone: The antigen is not known.

General study points: There were some V segments, including TRBV6-2 and TRBV6-3, excluded as indistinguishable. Most subjects' HLA-A and HLA-B alleles were reportedly predicted from TCR beta sequences.

The study ran its PCR with 60 Vbeta and 13 Jbeta primers. Profiled with immunoSEQ multiplex PCR; TCRdb holds only in-frame clones, not every one. The sample contains around 130,000 clones, roughly 82% of which appear only once. This TCR was recovered from a man between 45 and 60 years old in good health and CMV-seronegative. The rearrangement links TRBV6-5 to TRBJ2-5; TRBD1 matches at 9 bases. The J call could be wrong; TRBJ2-7 is a better fit for the DNA end. What was sequenced was PBMCs. Here the CDR3 DNA reads TGTGCCAGCAGTCTCTTGGGACAGGGATCCTACGAGCAGTACTTC. Its translation is CASSLLGQGSYEQYF.